The sequence of this TCR beta chain was determined in a study of shared clonotypes between healthy human individuals. Points from the study as a whole: Enrolling few donors narrowed the genetic and exposure-history diversity that was represented.

Points on this clone: What it recognizes is unknown.

The table came from immunoSEQ multiplex PCR; TCRdb's copy has only in-frame clones and leaves some out. The sample holds roughly 2.5 million clones, 90% to 95% seen once. From germline, CDR1 is ENHRY and CDR2 SYGVKD. This CDR3 is built from 15 residues. J was trimmed by 5 bases and V by 5 bases; bases with no gene match: 6. The receptor's source is a man in his late teens or twenties in good health. The sequencing sample was made of naive CD4+ T cells sorted from blood. Specified subset: CD45RA+ positively selected. This chain joins TRBV10-3 and TRBJ1-6; 7 bases agree with TRBD1. The DNA of the CDR3 is TGTGCCATCAGTTTAAGACAGGGAGATAATTCACCCCTCCACTTT. Protein sequence: CAISLRQGDNSPLHF.